These 31 T cell receptor beta chains came from one sample sequenced in a study of blood T cell repertoires in COVID-19. Data came from immunoSEQ multiplex PCR; TCRdb stores just in-frame clones and leaves some out. The repertoire has approximately 250,000 clones, approximately 86% of them found once; the top ten carry roughly 5%. Input material: peripheral blood. The receptor set was obtained from a woman in her sixties with COVID-19, enrolled during active disease.

V gene TRBV4-1 combines with J gene TRBJ2-2, with a weak D call TRBD1 (6 bases). Germline loops: CDR1 MGHRA, CDR2 YSYEKL. CDR3 length equals 15 residues. Between the trimmed V and J ends, which lost 0 bases and 6 bases, there was a span of 11 bases. DNA for the CDR3: TGCGCCAGCAGCCAAGAACACAGGGTGCCCGGGGAGCTGTTTTTT. Its protein product is CASSQEHRVPGELFF.

The chain has TRBV6-6 and TRBJ1-6; 7 nucleotides agree with TRBD1. The CDR3 loop spans 15 amino acids. J was trimmed by 8 bases and V by 7 bases; bases with no gene match: 11. Germline V CDR1 and CDR2: MNHNY, SVGAGI (reference sequence). CDR3 DNA sequence: TGTGCCAGCACGAACCAACAGGGGTCGTATTCACCCCTCCACTTT. It is translated as CASTNQQGSYSPLHF.

The chain employs TRBV11-2 and TRBJ1-1, with 7 bases that match TRBD1. The V gene's germline CDR1 is SGHAT and CDR2 FQNNGV. V was pared by 2 bases and J by 4 bases, with 4 bases of the junction left unmatched. The CDR3 consists of 14 residues. In DNA form, the CDR3 reads TGTGCCAGCAGCTTAACAGGGGTTCTCACTGAAGCTTTCTTT. It encodes CASSLTGVLTEAFF.

This chain links TRBV5-1 with TRBJ2-5, with 9 bases fitting TRBD2. Unmatched junction bases numbered 11, after V lost 4 bases and J lost 4 bases. The CDR3 totals 16 residues. Germline values: CDR1 SGHRS, CDR2 YFSETQ. The CDR3 region is CASSVWGTSRGETQYF. The CDR3 DNA reads TGCGCCAGCAGCGTGTGGGGGACTAGCAGGGGAGAGACCCAGTACTTC.

The genes are TRBV19 and TRBJ2-2, with 12 bases matching TRBD2. The trim removed 4 bases at V and 4 bases at J, leaving 4 bases unmatched. The CDR3 has 16 residues. Germline V lookup: CDR1 LNHDA, CDR2 SQIVND (reference sequence). CDR3 coding DNA: TGTGCCAGTAGTACACTAGCGGGAGGAATCACCGGGGAGCTGTTTTTT. Its protein product is CASSTLAGGITGELFF.

This clone was counted once. The CDR3 DNA reads TGCGCCAGCAGCCCCCCGACTAGCGGGAGCGACGAGCAGTACTTC. It yields the protein CASSPPTSGSDEQYF. J is TRBJ2-7 and V is TRBV5-1, with 12 bases matching TRBD2. CDR1 is SGHRS, CDR2 YFSETQ, per germline. V shed 4 bases and J 5 bases; nucleotides not matched to a gene: 7. The CDR3 length is 15 residues.

This clone showed up just once. J is TRBJ1-5 and V is TRBV19; 9 nucleotides align to TRBD1. CDR3 size: 16 residues. Germline values: CDR1 LNHDA, CDR2 SQIVND (reference sequence). J lost 5 bases, V lost 4 bases, and 9 bases had no gene match. The CDR3 bases are TGTGCCAGTAGTACAACAGGGGGCTTTCGTTATCAGCCCCAGCATTTT. Translating gives CASSTTGGFRYQPQHF. Drawing the rest from reference TRBV19 and TRBJ1-5, the complete variable domain is DGGITQSPKYLFRKEGQNVTLSCEQNLNHDAMYWYRQDPGQGLRLIYYSQIVNDFQKGDIAEGYSVSREKKESFPLTVTSAQKNPTAFYLCASSTTGGFRYQPQHFGDGTRLSIL.

V gene TRBV29-1 combines with J gene TRBJ2-7, with a weak D call TRBD1 (6 bases). CDR3 length equals 13 residues. Germline V gene data show CDR1 as SQVTM and CDR2 as ANQGSEA. The germline V and J ends were trimmed by 2 bases and 3 bases, with 11 bases remaining between them. The DNA for the CDR3 is TGCAGCGTTGAAACTGGACAGCTCTACGAGCAGTACTTC. This codes for CSVETGQLYEQYF.

This clone showed up just once. The CDR3 loop is CALNAGLASETQYF. CDR3 DNA sequence: TGTGCCTTGAACGCGGGACTAGCTTCAGAGACCCAGTACTTC. This sequence joins TRBV30 and TRBJ2-5, with 9 nucleotides matching TRBD2. Per the germline V gene, CDR1 is GTSNPN and CDR2 is SVGIG (reference sequence). J lost 4 bases, V lost 7 bases, and 10 bases had no gene match. The CDR3 sequence is 14 residues long.

The chain uses TRBV5-4 and TRBJ1-4; 8 positions agree with TRBD1. V was clipped by 4 bases and J by 8 bases; unmatched bases: 10. Germline lookup yields CDR1 SGHNT and CDR2 YYREEE (reference sequence). The CDR3 consists of 15 residues. The CDR3 DNA reads as TGTGCCAGCAGCGCCGTACAGGGGGTAGGGGAAAAACTGTTTTTT. As protein: CASSAVQGVGEKLFF.

The chain couples TRBV2 to TRBJ1-5, with 12 bases matching TRBD1. Germline lookup yields CDR1 SNHLY and CDR2 FYNNEI. The CDR3 covers 14 residues. For the CDR3, the DNA is TGTGCTGGCGCGGGACAGGGGGCGAATCAGCCCCAGCATTTT. This encodes CAGAGQGANQPQHF.

The chain has TRBV5-1 and TRBJ2-7; TRBD1 aligns across 9 bases. V gave up 0 bases and J gave up 3 bases; unmatched junction bases: 4. Germline V gene sequence: CDR1 SGHRS, CDR2 YFSETQ. The CDR3 runs to 15 residues. CDR3 DNA sequence: TGCGCCAGCAGCTTGGAGGGACAGGGACACTACGAGCAGTACTTC. The encoded protein is CASSLEGQGHYEQYF.

This chain joins TRBV19 and TRBJ1-1, with D unclear. The germline V and J ends were trimmed by 7 bases and 1 base, with 19 bases remaining between them. The germline gives CDR1 LNHDA, CDR2 SQIVND (reference sequence). The CDR3 consists of 16 residues. DNA of the CDR3: TGTGCCAGTAAATCGAGGCCAGGACTCGCGAACACTGAAGCTTTCTTT. It is translated as CASKSRPGLANTEAFF.

The genes are TRBV5-4 and TRBJ2-3; TRBD2 might be the D (7 bases). This CDR3 comprises 14 residues. V shed 5 bases and J shed 2 bases, with 12 bases lying between them. Germline CDR1 reads SGHNT; CDR2 reads YYREEE (reference sequence). In nucleotides, the CDR3 is TGTGCCAGCAGGGCGGGGGCAGCCACAGATACGCAGTATTTT. Its translation is CASRAGAATDTQYF.

The chain carries TRBV9 and TRBJ2-2; D is ambiguous. The CDR3 totals 15 residues. The V end lost 0 bases, the J end lost 1 base, and 7 bases lay between the germline ends. Germline lookup yields CDR1 SGDLS and CDR2 YYNGEE. The CDR3 bases are TGTGCCAGCAGCGTAGGACTGGGGAACACCGGGGAGCTGTTTTTT. Protein sequence: CASSVGLGNTGELFF.

This clone was found a few times. The chain has TRBV24-1 and TRBJ2-3; tentatively, D is TRBD2 (6 bases). Per the germline V gene, CDR1 is KGHDR and CDR2 is SFDVKD. V was cut by 0 bases and J by 6 bases, with 15 bases left in between. The CDR3 is 16 residues long. CDR3 protein: CATSDLTPGDPDTQYF. CDR3 sequence (DNA): TGTGCCACCAGTGATTTGACCCCGGGGGACCCCGATACGCAGTATTTT.

The chain employs TRBV5-4 and TRBJ2-3; 12 bases align to TRBD2. Germline CDR1 and CDR2: SGHNT and YYREEE (reference sequence). This CDR3 has 17 residues. With 4 bases clipped from V and 3 bases from J, the junction kept 9 bases outside the gene matches. CDR3 residues: CASSKIATSGRTDTQYF. DNA for the CDR3: TGTGCCAGCAGCAAAATTGCCACTAGCGGGAGGACAGATACGCAGTATTTT.

The chain has TRBV18 and TRBJ1-6; the match to TRBD1 covers 10 bases. Germline lookup yields CDR1 KGHSH and CDR2 LQKENI. The CDR3 contains 15 residues. The V gene end was trimmed by 6 bases and the J gene end by 6 bases; junction bases not matched to a gene: 5. The CDR3 loop is CASSTRQGANSPLHF. The CDR3 DNA is TGTGCCAGCTCCACAAGACAGGGGGCTAATTCACCCCTCCACTTT.

The chain combines TRBV5-1 with TRBJ2-7; 8 bases are a match to TRBD1. V lost 4 bases, J lost 2 bases, and 8 bases stayed unmatched. CDR3 length: 15 amino acids. Germline V lookup: CDR1 SGHRS, CDR2 YFSETQ. The CDR3 DNA follows: TGCGCCAGCAGCCCCTGGACAGGGACGACCTACGAGCAGTACTTC. This gives the protein CASSPWTGTTYEQYF.

This clone came up once. This chain joins TRBV24-1 and TRBJ2-3, with D possibly being TRBD1 (6 bases). In germline, CDR1 is KGHDR, CDR2 SFDVKD. The ends were cut back, 7 bases at V and 4 bases at J, with 8 bases in the middle. The CDR3 totals 12 residues. As DNA, the CDR3 is TGTGCCACCAGCGACAGGCCAGATACGCAGTATTTT. This encodes CATSDRPDTQYF.

This chain joins TRBV21-1 and TRBJ2-7; TRBD1 reflects the table's D call only, with no check against the DNA. TRBV21-1 is tagged as a pseudogene. The CDR3 sequence is 17 residues long. CDR3 sequence reads: CASSKSRRTGSTYEQYF. CDR3 nucleotide sequence: TGTGCCAGCAGCAAGAGCAGACGGACAGGGAGTACCTACGAGCAGTACTTC.

The V gene is TRBV6-2 or TRBV6-3, the J gene TRBJ1-2; unclear D gene. Germline lookup yields CDR1 MNHEY and CDR2 SVGEGT. V shed 3 bases and J shed 2 bases, with 7 bases lying between them. CDR3 size: 13 residues. The CDR3 bases are TGTGCCAGCAGTTATTACAGCAACTATGGCTACACCTTC. This encodes CASSYYSNYGYTF.

This chain links TRBV7-9 with TRBJ2-5; D may be TRBD2 (5 bases). This CDR3 is built from 14 residues. Deletions cut 7 bases from V and 5 bases from J, with 17 bases between. The germline V gene encodes CDR1 SEHNR and CDR2 FQNEAQ (reference sequence). The CDR3 DNA reads as TGTGCCAGCAACTCGGACTTCCGAAGGGAGACCCAGTACTTC. Protein: CASNSDFRRETQYF.

The chain couples TRBV18 to TRBJ2-7; 10 bases line up with TRBD2. This CDR3 comprises 14 residues. The germline V gene has CDR1 KGHSH and CDR2 LQKENI. After removal of 6 bases from V and 1 base from J, the junction contained 3 bases not matched to a gene. CDR3 in DNA: TGTGCCAGCTCTATAGCGGGAGGTTCCTACGAGCAGTACTTC. Protein sequence: CASSIAGGSYEQYF.

V gene TRBV9 combines with J gene TRBJ1-3; maybe TRBD1 (5 bases). The CDR3 loop spans 19 amino acids. The V gene lost 0 bases and the J gene lost 0 bases, with 19 bases spanning the gap. CDR1 and CDR2 (germline): SGDLS, YYNGEE. CDR3 sequence reads: CASSVGGGHRGISGNTIYF. As DNA, the CDR3 is TGTGCCAGCAGCGTAGGGGGTGGTCATAGGGGAATCTCTGGAAACACCATATATTTT.

The chain employs TRBV19 and TRBJ2-1; 12 bases align to TRBD2. The J segment lost 8 bases and the V segment lost 5 bases, leaving 7 bases of the junction unmatched. This CDR3 has 15 residues. The V gene's germline CDR1 is LNHDA and CDR2 SQIVND (reference sequence). The chain's CDR3 is CASSVLAGGGDEQFF. DNA of the CDR3: TGTGCCAGTAGTGTACTAGCGGGAGGCGGGGATGAGCAGTTCTTC.

This chain connects TRBV15 to TRBJ1-2, with 10 positions matching TRBD1. Trimming removed 2 bases from V and 4 bases from J; junction bases left unmatched: 7. This CDR3 comprises 16 residues. Germline lookup yields CDR1 LNHNV and CDR2 YYDKDF (reference sequence). DNA of the CDR3: TGTGCCACCAGCAGATATGGACAGGGGGTGACCTATGGCTACACCTTC. Translating gives CATSRYGQGVTYGYTF.

This sequence joins TRBV30 and TRBJ1-3; unclear D gene. V was pared by 0 bases and J by 2 bases, with 8 bases between. The CDR3 totals 14 residues. Germline CDR1 and CDR2: GTSNPN and SVGIG (reference sequence). The CDR3 nucleotides read TGTGCCTGGAGTGTGGGAGGCCCTGGAAACACCATATATTTT. As protein: CAWSVGGPGNTIYF. Full variable domain (outside the CDR3, taken from reference TRBV30 and TRBJ1-3): SQTIHQWPATLVQPVGSPLSLECTVEGTSNPNLYWYRQAAGRGLQLLFYSVGIGQISSEVPQNLSASRPQDRQFILSSKKLLLSDSGFYLCAWSVGGPGNTIYFGEGSWLTVV.

The V call is TRBV7-9, the J call TRBJ2-3; 8 bases fit TRBD2. This CDR3 spans 17 amino acids. Per the germline V gene, CDR1 is SEHNR and CDR2 is FQNEAQ (reference sequence). Trimming at V came to 1 base and at J to 6 bases, leaving 12 bases not matched to a gene. The CDR3 loop reads CASSLDTGLATRDTQYF. The CDR3 coding sequence is TGTGCCAGCAGCTTAGACACCGGACTAGCTACACGTGATACGCAGTATTTT.

This sequence joins TRBV19 and TRBJ2-3; D is perhaps TRBD1 (5 bases). CDR3 length equals 15 residues. Deletions cut 3 bases from V and 0 bases from J, with 10 bases between. Germline values: CDR1 LNHDA, CDR2 SQIVND (reference sequence). The CDR3: CASSIQGGSTDTQYF. CDR3 coding DNA: TGTGCCAGTAGTATCCAGGGTGGGAGCACAGATACGCAGTATTTT.

In this sample, this clone turned up once. The chain employs TRBV28 and TRBJ1-5; TRBD1 agrees at 7 bases. Per germline, CDR1 MDHEN and CDR2 SYDVKM. Trimming cost V 5 bases and J 2 bases; bases outside gene matches: 6. This CDR3 is built from 15 residues. CDR3 sequence (DNA): TGTGCCAGCAGTGCCACGCAGGGGGGCAATCAGCCCCAGCATTTT. This sequence encodes CASSATQGGNQPQHF.